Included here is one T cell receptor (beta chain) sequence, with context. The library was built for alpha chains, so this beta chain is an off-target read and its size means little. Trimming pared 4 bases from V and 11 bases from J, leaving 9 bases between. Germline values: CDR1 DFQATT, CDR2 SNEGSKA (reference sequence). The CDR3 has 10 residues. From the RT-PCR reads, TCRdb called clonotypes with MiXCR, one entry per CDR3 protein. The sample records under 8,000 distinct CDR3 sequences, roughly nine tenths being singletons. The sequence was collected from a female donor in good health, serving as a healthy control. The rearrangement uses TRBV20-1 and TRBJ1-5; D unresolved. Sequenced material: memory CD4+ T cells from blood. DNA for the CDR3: TGCAGTGCTACGACCGTGGCCCAGCATTTT. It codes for CSATTVAQHF.